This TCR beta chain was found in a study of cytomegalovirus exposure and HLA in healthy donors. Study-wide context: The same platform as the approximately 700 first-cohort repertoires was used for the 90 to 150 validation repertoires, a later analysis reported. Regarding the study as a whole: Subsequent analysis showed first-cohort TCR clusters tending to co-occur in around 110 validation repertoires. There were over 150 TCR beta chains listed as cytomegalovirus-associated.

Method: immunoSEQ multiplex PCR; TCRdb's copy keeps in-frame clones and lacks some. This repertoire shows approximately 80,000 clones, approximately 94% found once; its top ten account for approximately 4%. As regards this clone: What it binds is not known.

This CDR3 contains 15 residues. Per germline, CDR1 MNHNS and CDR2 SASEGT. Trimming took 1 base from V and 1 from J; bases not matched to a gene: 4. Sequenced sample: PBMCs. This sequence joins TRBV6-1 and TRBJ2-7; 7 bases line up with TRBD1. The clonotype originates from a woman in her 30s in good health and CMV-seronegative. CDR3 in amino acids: CASSEDRGYSYEQYF. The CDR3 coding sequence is TGTGCCAGCAGTGAAGACAGGGGCTATTCCTACGAGCAGTACTTC.